The 26 T cell receptor beta chains presented below share a single source sample, sequenced in a study of T cells in Graves' hyperthyroidism and ophthalmopathy. The TCR beta CDR3 regions underwent amplification using RNA transcripts as the source. First-round RT-PCR with HTBI primers amplified the TCR CDR3 region. MiXCR, applied by TCRdb to the multiplex PCR reads, yields one record per CDR3 protein. The sample includes 300,000 to 450,000 distinct CDR3 sequences, approximately 15% of them seen just once. The sequenced material came from blood. These receptors were obtained from a woman aged 18-29 years with Graves' hyperthyroidism that later progressed to Graves' ophthalmopathy.

This clonotype was observed a few times. This rearrangement joins TRBV20-1 to TRBJ2-2; 11 bases are a match to TRBD2. The V segment lost 4 bases and the J segment 7 bases; nucleotides outside the gene matches: 8. Germline values: CDR1 DFQATT, CDR2 SNEGSKA (reference sequence). The CDR3 runs 15 residues. This CDR3 is CSAKLAGVRDGELFF. CDR3 DNA sequence: TGCAGTGCTAAACTAGCGGGAGTGAGAGACGGGGAGCTGTTTTTT.

This clonotype was counted at least ten times. The gene calls are TRBV2 and TRBJ2-7; 8 bases fit TRBD2. From germline, CDR1 is SNHLY and CDR2 FYNNEI. The CDR3 extends over 15 amino acids. V dropped 7 bases and J dropped 4; count of bases not matched to a gene: 12. The CDR3 DNA follows: TGTGCCAGCAATCCCGAAGCGGGAGAATGGTACGAGCAGTACTTC. Its translation: CASNPEAGEWYEQYF. Combining the CDR3 with reference TRBV2 and TRBJ2-7 gives the whole variable domain EPEVTQTPSHQVTQMGQEVILRCVPISNHLYFYWYRQILGQKVEFLVSFYNNEISEKSEIFDDQFSVERPDGSNFTLKIRSTKLEDSAMYFCASNPEAGEWYEQYFGPGTRLTVT.

This clonotype has a count of ten or more. V usage is TRBV30 and J usage is TRBJ2-3; D uncertain. This CDR3 region has 10 residues. The germline CDR1 and CDR2 sequences are GTSNPN and SVGIG (reference sequence). V was clipped by 4 bases and J by 6 bases, with 5 bases between them. This chain's CDR3 is CAWISDTQYF. The CDR3 DNA is TGTGCCTGGATCTCGGATACGCAGTATTTT.

This chain links TRBV27 with TRBJ2-7; D not certain. V lost 4 bases, J lost 4 bases, and 11 bases lay in between. The CDR3 covers 13 residues. Germline V gene sequence: CDR1 MNHEY, CDR2 SMNVEV (reference sequence). This CDR3 is CASSSTYYYEQYF. In nucleotides, the CDR3 is TGTGCCAGCAGTTCCACTTACTATTACGAGCAGTACTTC.

There are many counts of this clonotype. This chain joins TRBV7-9 and TRBJ1-1; D gene ambiguous. The CDR3 is 15 amino acids. CDR1 is SEHNR and CDR2 is FQNEAQ in the germline V gene (reference sequence). V gave up 3 bases and J gave up 1 base, with 12 bases separating them. CDR3 nucleotide sequence: TGTGCCAGCAGCTTCGGACGGAAAGGGAACACTGAAGCTTTCTTT. Protein: CASSFGRKGNTEAFF.

This clonotype was counted between two and nine times. The chain recombines TRBV18 with TRBJ2-2, with a weak D call TRBD2 (5 bases). Germline-derived CDR1 and CDR2 are KGHSH and LQKENI. The CDR3 is 16 residues long. Trimming pared 2 bases from V and 6 bases from J, leaving 16 bases between. CDR3 residues: CASSPIPGLTAGELFF. DNA of the CDR3: TGTGCCAGCTCACCAATCCCAGGACTGACGGCCGGGGAGCTGTTTTTT.

There are a few counts of this clonotype. CDR3 amino acids: CASSLAGRSPYNEQFF. The CDR3, as DNA: TGTGCCAGCAGCTTAGCTGGCAGGAGCCCCTACAATGAGCAGTTCTTC. The chain carries TRBV7-6 and TRBJ2-1, with no clear D. V was clipped by 0 bases and J by 2 bases, with 11 bases between them. The germline CDR1 and CDR2 sequences are SGHVS and FNYEAQ. The CDR3 length is 16 residues.

Ten or more counts support this clonotype. V gene TRBV29-1 combines with J gene TRBJ1-2, with D possibly TRBD1 on 6 matching bases. V lost 7 bases, J lost 4 bases, and 13 bases lay in between. The CDR3 is made up of 12 amino acids. Germline CDR1 SQVTM, CDR2 ANQGSEA. The CDR3 sequence: CSDPDSFYGYTF. CDR3 sequence (DNA): TGCAGCGACCCGGACAGCTTCTATGGCTACACCTTC. The whole variable domain, remainder taken from reference TRBV29-1 and TRBJ1-2, is SAVISQKPSRDICQRGTSLTIQCQVDSQVTMMFWYRQQPGQSLTLIATANQGSEATYESGFVIDKFPISRPNLTFSTLTVSNMSPEDSSIYLCSDPDSFYGYTFGSGTRLTVV.

J is TRBJ2-7 and V is TRBV28; 7 nucleotides align to TRBD1. The germline V gene encodes CDR1 MDHEN and CDR2 SYDVKM. This CDR3 region has 14 residues. The J segment lost 2 bases and the V segment lost 3 bases, leaving 4 bases of the junction unmatched. The chain's CDR3 is CASSLGQPPYEQYF. The CDR3 nucleotides read TGTGCCAGCAGTTTGGGACAGCCTCCCTACGAGCAGTACTTC.

Only a few counts were recorded for this clonotype. V usage is TRBV18 and J usage is TRBJ1-5; D not certain. Germline CDR1 KGHSH, CDR2 LQKENI. Trimming pared 0 bases from V and 6 bases from J, leaving 12 bases between. The CDR3 loop spans 15 amino acids. The CDR3: CASSPPNRHGQPQHF. The CDR3 region has the DNA TGTGCCAGCTCACCACCGAATCGCCACGGTCAGCCCCAGCATTTT.

This clonotype has at least ten counts. The chain carries TRBV3-1 and TRBJ2-1, with D hard to call. CDR3 size: 15 residues. V was cut by 1 base and J by 6 bases, with 13 bases left in between. From germline, CDR1 is LGHDT and CDR2 YNNKEL (reference sequence). CDR3 protein: CASSQVVRIGNEQFF. CDR3 DNA: TGTGCCAGCAGCCAAGTGGTTAGAATCGGCAATGAGCAGTTCTTC.

The V call is TRBV3-1, the J call TRBJ2-4, with a possible D match to TRBD1 (5 bases). The CDR3 extends over 15 amino acids. Trimming stripped 1 base from V and 6 bases from J, with 13 bases between. CDR1 is LGHDT, CDR2 YNNKEL, per germline (reference sequence). CDR3 sequence reads: CASSQVERRGNIQYF. DNA for the CDR3: TGTGCCAGCAGCCAAGTAGAAAGAAGGGGAAACATTCAGTACTTC. The variable domain in full, with the rest retrieved from reference TRBV3-1 and TRBJ2-4, is DTAVSQTPKYLVTQMGNDKSIKCEQNLGHDTMYWYKQDSKKFLKIMFSYNNKELIINETVPNRFSPKSPDKAHLNLHINSLELGDSAVYFCASSQVERRGNIQYFGAGTRLSVL.

The table lists this clonotype with many counts. The chain joins TRBV2 to TRBJ1-6; the D is unclear. This CDR3 has 17 residues. V lost 4 bases to trimming and J lost 3 bases, with 16 bases between them. The germline CDR1 and CDR2 sequences are SNHLY and FYNNEI. The CDR3: CASSGTPISNYNSPLHF. Here the CDR3 DNA reads TGTGCCAGCAGTGGGACTCCGATCTCCAACTATAATTCACCCCTCCACTTT.

This clonotype was detected a few times. The junction departs from the called germline gene at one end, perhaps through a read error. This chain joins TRBV6-1 and TRBJ2-1; no reliable D call. CDR1 and CDR2 from the germline V gene are MNHNS and SASEGT. The CDR3 contains 11 residues. The CDR3 DNA follows: TGTGCCAGCAGTGAATACATTGAGCAGTTCTTC. Translation gives CASSEYIEQFF.

This clonotype came up many times. The chain uses TRBV18 and TRBJ2-7, with a weak D call TRBD1 (6 bases). The ends were cut back, 2 bases at V and 1 base at J, with 9 bases in the middle. Germline assignment: CDR1 KGHSH and CDR2 LQKENI. CDR3 length: 14 amino acids. The CDR3 region is CASSPDRLSYEQYF. CDR3 coding DNA: TGTGCCAGCTCACCAGACAGGCTTTCCTACGAGCAGTACTTC.

This sequence joins TRBV4-3 and TRBJ2-7; TRBD2 agrees at 12 bases. Looked up from germline, CDR1 is LGHNA and CDR2 is YSLEER. The CDR3 contains 16 residues. Trimming cost V 0 bases and J 3 bases; bases outside gene matches: 3. DNA of the CDR3: TGCGCCAGCAGCCAAGATTCGACTAGCGGGGGCTACGAGCAGTACTTC. As protein: CASSQDSTSGGYEQYF.

This clonotype was recorded a few times. The chain recombines TRBV12-3 or TRBV12-4 with TRBJ2-7; D could derive from TRBD1 or TRBD2 (7 bases each). The ends were cut back, 6 bases at V and 6 bases at J, with 18 bases in the middle. The CDR3 sequence is 14 residues long. Here the CDR3 reads CASRFRTGEGEQYF. CDR3 DNA: TGTGCCAGCAGGTTTAGAACAGGGGAGGGCGAGCAGTACTTC.

This clonotype has ten or more counts. The rearrangement joins TRBV13 to TRBJ2-1; TRBD2 matches 11 bases. The CDR3 is 17 residues long. CDR1 and CDR2 from the germline V gene are PRHDT and FYEKMQ (reference sequence). V lost 5 bases and J lost 8; bases outside the gene matches: 14. Here the CDR3 DNA reads TGTGCCAGCAGCCCACGGACTAGCGGGTGGGTGGGCTATGAGCAGTTCTTC. Its translation is CASSPRTSGWVGYEQFF. Together with reference TRBV13 and TRBJ2-1, the CDR3 gives the full variable domain: AAGVIQSPRHLIKEKRETATLKCYPIPRHDTVYWYQQGPGQDPQFLISFYEKMQSDKGSIPDRFSAQQFSDYHSELNMSSLELGDSALYFCASSPRTSGWVGYEQFFGPGTRLTVL.

This clonotype was seen more than once but under ten times. The chain links TRBV6-2 or TRBV6-3 to TRBJ2-7; 7 bases agree with TRBD1. Germline V gene sequence: CDR1 MNHEY, CDR2 SVGEGT. V lost 0 bases, J lost 2 bases, and 10 bases stayed unmatched. The CDR3 covers 17 residues. The DNA of the CDR3 is TGTGCCAGCAGTTACTCCCTCAAGGACAGGTTTCCCTACGAGCAGTACTTC. Protein product: CASSYSLKDRFPYEQYF.

Concerning this clonotype itself: An end of the junction differs from the germline gene, which may be a read error. The rearrangement joins TRBV5-1 to TRBJ2-5, with 13 bases matching TRBD2. Germline assignment: CDR1 SGHRS and CDR2 YFSETQ. The length of the CDR3 is 13 residues. The CDR3 reads CASSQGLAGPENF. DNA of the CDR3: TGCGCCAGCAGCCAGGGACTAGCGGGACCCGAGAACTTC.

Comments on this clonotype: A read error may explain this, as a much larger clone is one base away. The chain uses TRBV12-3 or TRBV12-4 and TRBJ1-5; D might be TRBD1 (5 bases). The CDR3 loop spans 17 amino acids. Here the CDR3 reads CASSPNAGTGSNQPPHF. The DNA for the CDR3 is TGTGCCAGCAGCCCTAACGCAGGGACGGGGAGCAATCAGCCCCCGCATTTT.

This clonotype was counted at least ten times. The J gene is TRBJ2-1, the V gene TRBV11-2; perhaps TRBD1 as D (5 bases). V was shortened by 2 bases and J by 9 bases, with 11 bases between the two germline ends. The length of the CDR3 is 13 residues. Germline assignment: CDR1 SGHAT and CDR2 FQNNGV. CDR3 loop: CASSLYSRGEQFF. In nucleotides, the CDR3 is TGTGCCAGCAGCTTATATTCTAGGGGTGAGCAGTTCTTC.

This clonotype was observed at least ten times. This chain joins TRBV2 and TRBJ2-7; D is unresolved. The germline V gene encodes CDR1 SNHLY and CDR2 FYNNEI. This CDR3 comprises 12 residues. V dropped 8 bases and J dropped 0 bases, with 8 bases sitting between them. In DNA form, the CDR3 reads TGTGCCAGCCATGACGGCTCCTACGAGCAGTACTTC. Translation gives CASHDGSYEQYF.

This clonotype appeared a single time. CDR3 in DNA: TGCGCCAGCAGCCAATCTTACAGGAAATTGGCGAACACTGAAGCTTTCTTT. Translated, it gives CASSQSYRKLANTEAFF. V and J are TRBV4-3 and TRBJ1-1; TRBD1 is a possible D gene (5 bases). The CDR3 loop spans 17 amino acids. CDR1 and CDR2 (germline): LGHNA, YSLEER. V gave up 2 bases and J gave up 1 base, with 17 bases separating them.

This clonotype was detected ten times or more. The V and J genes are TRBV7-9 and TRBJ1-5; D is uncertain. Trimming removed 1 base from V and 3 bases from J, with 4 bases in between. Germline assignment: CDR1 SEHNR and CDR2 FQNEAQ (reference sequence). This CDR3 has 13 residues. CDR3 sequence: CASSLGDNQPQHF. The CDR3, as DNA: TGTGCCAGCAGCTTAGGAGACAATCAGCCCCAGCATTTT.

This clonotype occurred a few times. The V and J genes are TRBV5-5 and TRBJ1-4; 10 bases fit TRBD1. The CDR3 is made up of 15 amino acids. The V segment lost 0 bases and the J segment 8 bases; nucleotides outside the gene matches: 4. The V gene's germline CDR1 is SGHKS and CDR2 YYEKEE (reference sequence). The CDR3, as DNA: TGTGCCAGCAGCTTGGAGGGGACAGGGGTAGAAAAACTGTTTTTT. This encodes CASSLEGTGVEKLFF. Complete variable domain (other parts from reference TRBV5-5 and TRBJ1-4): DAGVTQSPTHLIKTRGQQVTLRCSPISGHKSVSWYQQVLGQGPQFIFQYYEKEERGRGNFPDRFSARQFPNYSSELNVNALLLGDSALYLCASSLEGTGVEKLFFGSGTQLSVL.